These 18 T cell receptor beta chains were all obtained from the same sample, sequenced in a study of CD8 T cells in ankylosing spondylitis. Study outcomes and limitations: Made up of several highly homologous variants, a TCR beta motif appeared characteristic of ankylosing spondylitis blood.

These receptors' antigens are unknown. TCRdb analysed the 5' RACE reads with MiXCR anew, one entry per CDR3 protein. Among 350,000 to 550,000 distinct CDR3 sequences listed, roughly 27% were seen once. The sequenced sample consisted of blood, either unsorted or a sorted T cell fraction (not recorded which). Receptors were obtained from a male donor with ankylosing spondylitis.

The chain is built from TRBV5-1 and TRBJ2-3; no clear D. Germline values: CDR1 SGHRS, CDR2 YFSETQ. The CDR3 length is 16 residues. V was shortened by 4 bases and J by 4 bases, with 19 bases between the two germline ends. CDR3 amino acids: CASSPRPIGLSDTQYF. The CDR3, as DNA: TGCGCCAGCAGCCCCCGCCCCATCGGTTTATCAGATACGCAGTATTTT.

The V and J genes are TRBV11-2 and TRBJ2-5, with a tentative D call TRBD2 (6 bases). The germline V and J ends were trimmed by 5 bases and 7 bases, with 11 bases remaining between them. Germline V gene lookup returns CDR1 SGHAT and CDR2 FQNNGV. The CDR3 consists of 12 residues. This CDR3 reads CASSVNGGTQYF. The CDR3 nucleotides are TGTGCCAGCAGCGTCAACGGGGGGACCCAGTACTTC.

On this clonotype itself: A much larger clonotype is one base distant, so this may be a read error. This chain joins TRBV7-9 and TRBJ1-6; TRBD1 aligns across 7 bases. The germline CDR1 and CDR2 sequences are SEHNR and FQNEAQ (reference sequence). V was pared by 5 bases and J by 4 bases, with 2 bases of the junction left unmatched. The CDR3 has 14 amino acids. CDR3 sequence reads: CASSPGQYNSPLHF. The CDR3 nucleotides are TGTGCCAGCAGCCCGGGACAGTATAATTCACCCCTCCACTTT.

The rearrangement joins TRBV20-1 to TRBJ2-5; a weak D match, TRBD1 (5 bases). V was shortened by 1 base and J by 4 bases, with 7 bases between the two germline ends. There are 12 residues in the CDR3. From germline, CDR1 is DFQATT and CDR2 SNEGSKA (reference sequence). CDR3: CSARVRGETQYF. The CDR3 region has the DNA TGCAGTGCTAGAGTTAGGGGAGAGACCCAGTACTTC.

The rearrangement links TRBV7-9 to TRBJ1-2, with D possibly TRBD1 on 5 matching bases. The germline V gene encodes CDR1 SEHNR and CDR2 FQNEAQ (reference sequence). V gave up 5 bases and J gave up 6 bases, with 10 bases separating them. This CDR3 contains 12 residues. The CDR3 spells CASSPQGNGYTF. As DNA, the CDR3 is TGTGCCAGCAGCCCCCAGGGTAATGGCTACACCTTC.

This clonotype has a handful of counts. The chain links TRBV3-1 to TRBJ1-2; tentatively, D is TRBD1 (6 bases). V was cut by 1 base and J by 2 bases, with 14 bases left in between. Germline values: CDR1 LGHDT, CDR2 YNNKEL (reference sequence). This CDR3 has 16 residues. The CDR3 DNA reads TGTGCCAGCAGCCAAGCTGCGCCCGGGACAAACTATGGCTACACCTTC. Its translation: CASSQAAPGTNYGYTF.

The chain has TRBV5-1 and TRBJ2-5, with D possibly TRBD2 on 5 matching bases. The germline gives CDR1 SGHRS, CDR2 YFSETQ. The CDR3 sequence is 13 residues long. Trimming removed 0 bases from V and 5 bases from J, with 8 bases in between. CDR3 amino acids: CASSLASGETQYF. DNA for the CDR3: TGCGCCAGCAGCTTGGCCTCGGGGGAGACCCAGTACTTC.

This clonotype was observed many times. The V and J genes are TRBV5-1 and TRBJ2-5; 7 bases line up with TRBD1. Per the germline V gene, CDR1 is SGHRS and CDR2 is YFSETQ. J was trimmed by 5 bases and V by 3 bases; bases with no gene match: 13. The CDR3 has 16 amino acids. CDR3 sequence (DNA): TGCGCCAGCAGCTCTGGTCGGGCAGGGGGTGAGGAGACCCAGTACTTC. Its translation: CASSSGRAGGEETQYF.

The rearrangement links TRBV5-1 to TRBJ1-1; no clear D. Germline lookup yields CDR1 SGHRS and CDR2 YFSETQ. This CDR3 spans 14 amino acids. Trimming shortened V by 7 bases and J by 1 base, and 14 bases separated the two germline ends. CDR3 DNA sequence: TGCGCCAGCGGACCACAGACTTCGAACACTGAAGCTTTCTTT. It is translated as CASGPQTSNTEAFF.

This clonotype was observed a single time. The chain employs TRBV14 and TRBJ1-3, with unresolved D. Germline lookup yields CDR1 SGHDN and CDR2 FVKESK. This CDR3 contains 15 residues. With 1 base removed from V and 3 bases from J, the gap between germline ends came to 10 bases. The CDR3 DNA follows: TGTGCCAGCAGCCAAGGGACGGGGTATGGAAACACCATATATTTT. The encoded protein is CASSQGTGYGNTIYF.

The chain recombines TRBV10-3 with TRBJ2-3; 10 positions agree with TRBD2. The CDR3 runs 14 residues. Germline loops: CDR1 ENHRY, CDR2 SYGVKD. V was pared by 7 bases and J by 5 bases, with 6 bases of the junction left unmatched. As DNA, the CDR3 is TGTGCCATCACTAGCGGGAGTGCTGGAGATACGCAGTATTTT. Protein product: CAITSGSAGDTQYF.

V gene TRBV2 combines with J gene TRBJ1-1, with D uncertain. This CDR3 contains 11 residues. Looked up from germline, CDR1 is SNHLY and CDR2 is FYNNEI. Deletions cut 7 bases from V and 6 bases from J, with 9 bases between. CDR3 DNA: TGTGCCAGCAAATCGGTGGCTGAAGCTTTCTTT. Amino acid sequence: CASKSVAEAFF.

The chain carries TRBV11-1 and TRBJ2-3, with 7 bases fitting TRBD2. This CDR3 contains 17 residues. CDR1 SGHAT and CDR2 FQDESV come from the germline V gene (reference sequence). V shed 7 bases, J shed 2 bases, and the junction held 15 bases outside the gene matches. The CDR3 coding sequence is TGTGCCAGCAACAAACGGGGGGAGGACCTTACCACAGATACGCAGTATTTT. Protein sequence: CASNKRGEDLTTDTQYF.

The chain combines TRBV7-6 with TRBJ1-5, with D unresolved. This CDR3 has 14 amino acids. V was shortened by 1 base and J by 9 bases, with 13 bases between the two germline ends. CDR1 and CDR2 (germline): SGHVS, FNYEAQ. The CDR3 DNA reads as TGTGCCAGCAGCTTAGGAAGAGGATTAGGGCCCCAGCATTTT. It is translated as CASSLGRGLGPQHF.

This clonotype has a handful of counts. The V and J genes are TRBV7-2 and TRBJ1-5; D gene uncertain. V dropped 3 bases and J dropped 3 bases, with 6 bases sitting between them. The CDR3 is 13 amino acids. Germline-derived CDR1 and CDR2 are SGHTA and FQGNSA. The CDR3 loop reads CASSFVTNQPQHF. CDR3 sequence (DNA): TGTGCCAGCAGCTTTGTCACCAATCAGCCCCAGCATTTT. The entire variable domain, with the rest obtained from reference TRBV7-2 and TRBJ1-5, is as follows: GAGVSQSPSNKVTEKGKDVELRCDPISGHTALYWYRQSLGQGLEFLIYFQGNSAPDKSGLPSDRFSAERTGGSVSTLTIQRTQQEDSAVYLCASSFVTNQPQHFGDGTRLSIL.

The V call is TRBV5-1, the J call TRBJ2-7; D gene unclear. This CDR3 has 14 residues. The V end lost 0 bases, the J end lost 2 bases, and 9 bases lay between the germline ends. Germline V CDR1 and CDR2: SGHRS, YFSETQ. CDR3: CASSLDGSTYEQYF. The CDR3 DNA reads as TGCGCCAGCAGCTTGGACGGTAGCACCTACGAGCAGTACTTC. Using reference TRBV5-1 and TRBJ2-7 for the parts outside the CDR3, the full variable domain is KAGVTQTPRYLIKTRGQQVTLSCSPISGHRSVSWYQQTPGQGLQFLFEYFSETQRNKGNFPGRFSGRQFSNSRSEMNVSTLELGDSALYLCASSLDGSTYEQYFGPGTRLTVT.

This clonotype was seen a handful of times. The chain carries TRBV7-8 and TRBJ1-2, with D uncertain. Trimming left V 5 bases short and J 3 bases short, with 22 bases between. From germline, CDR1 is SGHVS and CDR2 FQNEAQ. This CDR3 spans 17 amino acids. The CDR3 bases are TGTGCCAGCAGCCATCCGGGCAGTAACCCCCCGTACTATGGCTACACCTTC. Residues: CASSHPGSNPPYYGYTF.

DNA for the CDR3: TGTGCCAGCAGCCTTGACAGGGTTTCTGGGGCCAACGTCCTGACTTTC. As protein: CASSLDRVSGANVLTF. The genes are TRBV12-3 or TRBV12-4 and TRBJ2-6; 7 nucleotides agree with TRBD1. This CDR3 is built from 16 residues. V lost 6 bases and J lost 1; bases outside the gene matches: 6.